This entry features one T cell receptor beta chain sequence. Its antigen remains unknown. This sample was included in a study of CD8+CD57+ T cells in acquired aplastic anemia. Findings of the study overall: Roughly 27 sequences, all CD8+ CDR3, were shared between patients and controls.

TCR beta VDJ combinations and CDR3 sequences were profiled from genomic DNA. TCRdb re-derived calls from the reads in MiXCR, one entry per CDR3 protein. This sample yields roughly 81,000 distinct CDR3 sequences, of which 40% to 50% are seen a single time; about 68% belongs to the top ten. Material for sequencing was sorted CD4+, CD8+, or CD8+CD57+ T cells (not recorded which) from PBMCs. This TCR derives from a human donor in good health, serving as a control.

CDR3 residues: CASSSGVLRTEAFF. The DNA of the CDR3 is TGTGCCAGTAGTAGTGGGGTGTTGCGCACTGAAGCTTTCTTT. The rearrangement joins TRBV19 to TRBJ1-1; D unclear. The CDR3 totals 14 residues. Trimming removed 4 bases at V and 4 bases at J, with 13 bases between. Germline V gene data show CDR1 as LNHDA and CDR2 as SQIVND (reference sequence).